A selection of T cell receptor beta chains follows, all from one sample in a study of shared clonotypes between healthy human individuals. Libraries were prepared by immunoSEQ multiplex PCR; TCRdb keeps only in-frame clonotypes and omits some of them. The sample yields about a million clones, over 75% seen once. Sequencing was carried out using memory CD4+ T cells sorted from blood. These receptors were collected from a young man in good health. The CDR3 runs from the conserved cysteine through the conserved F or W. A D gene is named only where the DNA matches it firmly. Some rows mark clone size as missing; the rest say once, few, many or name a class of expanded clone.

j_call d_call v_call clone_size cdr3_aa cdr3_nt
TRBJ1-4 NA TRBV4-3 NA CASSQNTQETNEKLFF TGCGCCAGCAGCCAAAACACACAGGAGACTAATGAAAAACTGTTTTTT
TRBJ2-2 TRBD1 TRBV19 NA CASSITGGNSGELFF TGTGCCAGTAGTATAACAGGGGGCAACTCCGGGGAGCTGTTTTTT
TRBJ2-3 TRBD2 TRBV7-2 once CASSLEGGGASDTQYF TGTGCCAGCAGCTTAGAAGGCGGGGGGGCATCTGATACGCAGTATTTT
TRBJ1-3 NA TRBV7-2 once CASSRQAQSSGNTIYF TGTGCCAGCAGCCGCCAAGCCCAGAGCTCTGGAAACACCATATATTTT
TRBJ2-7 NA TRBV5-1 once CASRTEGNSYEQYF TGCGCCAGTAGGACGGAGGGTAACTCCTACGAGCAGTACTTC
TRBJ2-2 TRBD1 TRBV7-8 NA CASSSGTGGTGELFF TGTGCCAGCAGCTCAGGGACAGGGGGCACCGGGGAGCTGTTTTTT
TRBJ1-6 NA TRBV5-1 few CASTSGGGNSPLHF TGCGCCAGCACCTCGGGGGGAGGCAATTCACCCCTCCACTTT
TRBJ1-1 TRBD1 TRBV30 many CAWRNSQGGAEAFF TGTGCCTGGAGGAACTCCCAGGGGGGCGCTGAAGCTTTCTTT
TRBJ2-7 TRBD2 TRBV29-1 few CSVGPAGPSYEQYF TGCAGCGTTGGCCCAGCGGGACCCTCCTACGAGCAGTACTTC
TRBJ2-1 TRBD2 TRBV30 NA CAWRGLAGINEQFF TGTGCCTGGAGGGGACTAGCGGGGATCAATGAGCAGTTCTTC
TRBJ2-4 TRBD2 TRBV15 NA CATSREGGSAKNIQYF TGTGCCACCAGCAGAGAGGGCGGGAGCGCCAAAAACATTCAGTACTTC
TRBJ1-5 NA TRBV19 NA CASSIDRGSGDPQHF TGTGCCAGTAGTATAGATAGGGGTTCCGGCGACCCCCAGCATTTT
TRBJ2-7 NA TRBV2 NA CASRDRSVSEQYF TGTGCCAGCAGAGACAGGTCCGTCTCCGAGCAGTACTTC
TRBJ2-1 NA TRBV30 NA CAWTDLNNEQFF TGTGCCTGGACGGACCTGAACAATGAGCAGTTCTTC
TRBJ1-5 TRBD1 TRBV6-1 NA CASSDTDRGTGNQPQHF TGTGCCAGCAGTGACACCGACAGGGGAACGGGCAATCAGCCCCAGCATTTT
TRBJ2-1 NA TRBV21-1 NA CASSTSGQNEQFF TGTGCCAGCAGCACCTCGGGACAAAATGAGCAGTTCTTC
TRBJ2-1 NA TRBV29-1 NA CSGGRIGNEQFF TGCAGCGGGGGGCGGATCGGGAATGAGCAGTTCTTC
TRBJ1-2 TRBD1 TRBV30 NA CAWSGQETFYGYTF TGTGCCTGGAGCGGACAGGAAACCTTCTATGGCTACACCTTC
TRBJ1-4 NA TRBV30 NA CAWRLRVSDEKLFF TGTGCCTGGAGGTTGAGGGTTTCGGATGAAAAACTGTTTTTT
TRBJ2-7 NA TRBV2 NA CASSEYVGTTYEQYF TGTGCCAGCAGTGAATACGTCGGGACCACCTACGAGCAGTACTTC
TRBJ2-7 TRBD2 TRBV30 NA CASGTSPYEQYF TGTGCCTCGGGGACTAGCCCCTACGAGCAGTACTTC
TRBJ1-3 NA TRBV2 NA CASSVYLPSGNTIYF TGTGCCAGCAGTGTATACTTACCCTCTGGAAACACCATATATTTT
TRBJ1-1 NA TRBV6-1 NA CASSLRDAAFF TGTGCCAGCAGCCTCAGGGATGCGGCTTTCTTT
TRBJ1-5 NA TRBV5-6 few CASSLAGRQGRNQPQHF TGTGCCAGCAGCTTGGCAGGCCGCCAGGGCCGCAATCAGCCCCAGCATTTT
TRBJ2-1 TRBD2 TRBV6-1 once CASSGGLAGYNEQFF TGTGCCAGCAGTGGGGGACTAGCGGGGTACAATGAGCAGTTCTTC
TRBJ1-2 NA TRBV27 NA CASSSILTVGYGYTF TGTGCCAGCAGTTCGATCTTGACAGTCGGCTATGGCTACACCTTC
TRBJ2-7 NA TRBV18 NA CASSLGRLEDEQYF TGTGCCAGCTCACTTGGGAGACTAGAGGACGAGCAGTACTTC
TRBJ1-2 NA TRBV6-6 NA CASSQGRDYGYTF TGTGCCAGCAGCCAGGGTAGGGACTATGGCTACACCTTC
TRBJ1-6 NA TRBV19 NA CASSNSLNSPLHF TGTGCCAGTAGTAACAGCCTGAATTCACCCCTCCACTTT